The 30 T cell receptor beta chains listed next were all sequenced from one sample in a study of blood T cell repertoires in COVID-19. The data were produced by immunoSEQ multiplex PCR, yet TCRdb's version contains in-frame clones alone and is incomplete. The sample holds some 260,000 clones, roughly 80% seen once. The sequencing sample was made of PBMCs or T cells enriched from blood (not recorded which). All receptors derive from a man aged 25-40 years with acute COVID-19.

This clone was picked up one time. The chain combines TRBV19 with TRBJ1-1; D remains unclear. This CDR3 is built from 13 residues. The ends were cut back, 6 bases at V and 11 bases at J, with 19 bases in the middle. The germline CDR1 and CDR2 sequences are LNHDA and SQIVND (reference sequence). DNA for the CDR3: TGTGCCAGTAGCAAGACCCCCCGGGAAACGGCTTTCTTT. Translated: CASSKTPRETAFF.

This chain connects TRBV19 to TRBJ1-2, with D possibly matching TRBD1 (6 bases). The CDR3 consists of 15 residues. In germline, CDR1 is LNHDA, CDR2 SQIVND (reference sequence). The V end was cut by 5 bases, the J end by 2 bases, with 15 bases between. CDR3 in amino acids: CASSAAATGNYGYTF. CDR3 DNA sequence: TGTGCCAGTAGTGCCGCCGCTACAGGGAACTATGGCTACACCTTC.

The J gene is TRBJ2-6, the V gene TRBV5-6; D not certain. V was cut by 2 bases and J by 1 base, with 10 bases left in between. Germline assignment: CDR1 SGHDT and CDR2 YYEEEE. The CDR3 extends over 16 amino acids. CDR3 nucleotides: TGTGCCAGCAGCTTACTGCTACCATCTGGGGCCAACGTCCTGACTTTC. Protein product: CASSLLLPSGANVLTF.

The chain links TRBV2 to TRBJ1-1; no reliable D call. Trimming shortened V by 7 bases and J by 1 base, and 4 bases separated the two germline ends. The CDR3 consists of 11 residues. In germline, CDR1 is SNHLY, CDR2 FYNNEI. DNA of the CDR3: TGTGCCAGCACTCCGAACACTGAAGCTTTCTTT. This gives the protein CASTPNTEAFF.

The V gene is TRBV11-2, the J gene TRBJ1-4; TRBD1 is a possible D gene (5 bases). The V end lost 1 base, the J end lost 5 bases, and 11 bases lay between the germline ends. The CDR3 contains 15 residues. CDR1 is SGHAT and CDR2 is FQNNGV in the germline V gene. The CDR3 DNA reads as TGTGCCAGCAGCTTAGTCCGCGGGGGAAATGAAAAACTGTTTTTT. Its translation: CASSLVRGGNEKLFF.

This chain joins TRBV29-1 and TRBJ1-2, with D perhaps TRBD1 (5 bases). V lost 4 bases and J 4 bases, leaving 10 bases between the germline ends. CDR1 is SQVTM, CDR2 ANQGSEA, per germline. CDR3 length: 12 amino acids. The CDR3 DNA sequence: TGCAGCGTTGCGCAGGGAAGCTATGGCTACACCTTC. Translating gives CSVAQGSYGYTF.

Details on this clone: Relative to the germline gene, one junction end is altered; a read error may explain this. Here the CDR3 reads CASKGGTNYGYTF. Written as DNA, the CDR3 is TGTGCCAGCAAAGGGGGAACTAACTATGGCTACACCTTC. The V gene is TRBV5-1, the J gene TRBJ1-2; TRBD1 is a possible D gene (6 bases). Per germline, CDR1 SGHRS and CDR2 YFSETQ. CDR3 length equals 13 residues.

The chain links TRBV7-2 to TRBJ2-3, with TRBD2 matching over 10 bases. J lost 5 bases, V lost 4 bases, and 9 bases had no gene match. Germline CDR1 and CDR2: SGHTA and FQGNSA. The CDR3 runs 16 residues. CDR3 DNA: TGTGCCAGCAGCTCCATGTTAGCGGGGGGTGTAGATACGCAGTATTTT. Amino acids: CASSSMLAGGVDTQYF.

The V call is TRBV3-1 (or the pseudogene TRBV3-2), the J call TRBJ2-7; the match to TRBD2 covers 9 bases. The length of the CDR3 is 16 residues. Germline assignment: CDR1 LGHDT and CDR2 YNNKEL (reference sequence). V was clipped by 1 base and J by 0 bases; unmatched bases: 4. This CDR3 reads CASSQGETSGSYEQYV. The CDR3 DNA sequence: TGTGCCAGCAGCCAAGGGGAGACTAGCGGCTCCTACGAGCAGTACGTC.

The chain links TRBV11-1 to TRBJ2-1; D call uncertain. CDR1 is SGHAT, CDR2 FQDESV, per germline (reference sequence). The CDR3 spans 13 residues. V gave up 2 bases and J gave up 6 bases, with 8 bases separating them. Written as DNA, the CDR3 is TGTGCCAGCAGCTTAATTATTCTCAATGAGCAGTTCTTC. Its translation is CASSLIILNEQFF.

The chain joins TRBV9 to TRBJ1-2; D gene ambiguous. V was pared by 0 bases and J by 6 bases, with 9 bases between. Germline values: CDR1 SGDLS, CDR2 YYNGEE. The CDR3 consists of 13 residues. As DNA, the CDR3 is TGTGCCAGCAGCGTAGGTAGCCGGGATGGCTACACCTTC. This codes for CASSVGSRDGYTF.

J is TRBJ1-4 and V is TRBV6-5, with D perhaps matching TRBD1 (6 bases). Germline CDR1 MNHEY, CDR2 SVGAGI. Trimming took off 5 bases at V and 7 bases at J, with 14 bases between the two ends. This CDR3 is 14 amino acids long. This chain's CDR3 is CASSLQGLGEKLFF. CDR3 bases: TGTGCCAGCAGTCTACAGGGTCTAGGTGAAAAACTGTTTTTT.

The V and J genes are TRBV20-1 and TRBJ1-2, with D tentatively TRBD1 (5 bases). The CDR3 is made up of 10 amino acids. The germline V and J ends were trimmed by 2 bases and 10 bases, with 8 bases remaining between them. Germline assignment: CDR1 DFQATT and CDR2 SNEGSKA (reference sequence). CDR3 residues: CSARRGIYTF. The CDR3, as DNA: TGCAGTGCTAGACGGGGGATCTACACCTTC.

The V and J genes are TRBV28 and TRBJ1-1; a possible D gene is TRBD1 (5 bases). Germline CDR1 reads MDHEN; CDR2 reads SYDVKM. The V end lost 3 bases, the J end lost 11 bases, and 19 bases lay between the germline ends. The CDR3 has 14 amino acids. The CDR3 DNA reads as TGTGCCAGCAGTTTCTCAGGGCTCCAATTCGTCGCTTTCTTT. Protein product: CASSFSGLQFVAFF.

The chain couples TRBV5-4 to TRBJ1-1; 7 bases align to TRBD1. In germline, CDR1 is SGHNT, CDR2 YYREEE (reference sequence). V shed 6 bases and J 3 bases; nucleotides not matched to a gene: 5. CDR3 size: 13 residues. CDR3 bases: TGTGCCAGCAACGACAGGGCTCACACTGAAGCTTTCTTT. Translation: CASNDRAHTEAFF.

The V call is TRBV7-2, the J call TRBJ2-1; TRBD1 matches 8 bases. The V gene's germline CDR1 is SGHTA and CDR2 FQGNSA. The CDR3 spans 16 residues. Trimming cost V 3 bases and J 6 bases; bases outside gene matches: 10. CDR3 nucleotides: TGTGCCAGCAGCTTTGGCGGGACAGGACATCTCAATGAGCAGTTCTTC. This codes for CASSFGGTGHLNEQFF. Full variable domain (missing parts from reference TRBV7-2 and TRBJ2-1): GAGVSQSPSNKVTEKGKDVELRCDPISGHTALYWYRQSLGQGLEFLIYFQGNSAPDKSGLPSDRFSAERTGGSVSTLTIQRTQQEDSAVYLCASSFGGTGHLNEQFFGPGTRLTVL.

The sample holds one count of this clone. The rearrangement uses TRBV5-4 and TRBJ1-4, with a weak D call TRBD1 (6 bases). There are 15 residues in the CDR3. Germline loops: CDR1 SGHNT, CDR2 YYREEE (reference sequence). V lost 4 bases and J 14 bases, leaving 24 bases between the germline ends. The CDR3 region is CASSSRGAGNGRLFF. In DNA, the CDR3 is TGTGCCAGCAGCAGCCGGGGGGCAGGGAACGGTCGGCTGTTTTTT.

The chain is built from TRBV2 and TRBJ2-1, with D hard to call. This CDR3 contains 12 residues. V lost 4 bases, J lost 9 bases, and 10 bases lay in between. CDR1 is SNHLY and CDR2 is FYNNEI in the germline V gene. This CDR3 reads CASSVPPREQFF. Written as DNA, the CDR3 is TGTGCCAGCAGTGTTCCCCCCCGTGAGCAGTTCTTC.

This clone was recorded once. The chain is built from TRBV6-5 and TRBJ1-6; 8 bases fit TRBD1. The CDR3 contains 15 residues. J was trimmed by 6 bases and V by 2 bases; bases with no gene match: 3. Germline CDR1 and CDR2: MNHEY and SVGAGI. In DNA, the CDR3 is TGTGCCAGCAGTTACCCGGGACAGGCTAATTCACCCCTCCACTTT. Translating it yields CASSYPGQANSPLHF.

The J gene is TRBJ1-6, the V gene TRBV19; 7 bases are shared with TRBD1. CDR3 length: 16 residues. Trimming cost V 7 bases and J 7 bases; bases outside gene matches: 13. The germline V gene has CDR1 LNHDA and CDR2 SQIVND (reference sequence). DNA of the CDR3: TGTGCCAGTAATCCTATACAGGGGTCTAAAAATTCACCCCTCCACTTT. It encodes CASNPIQGSKNSPLHF.

The rearrangement uses TRBV4-2 and TRBJ2-2; 11 nucleotides align to TRBD2. V lost 0 bases and J lost 5; bases outside the gene matches: 2. The CDR3 contains 16 residues. The V gene's germline CDR1 is LGHNA and CDR2 YNFKEQ. CDR3 coding DNA: TGTGCCAGCAGCCAAGATAGCGGGAGGGGTACCGGGGAGCTGTTTTTT. This translates into CASSQDSGRGTGELFF.

This clone was recorded at least ten times. V and J are TRBV21-1 and TRBJ2-7; the table gives TRBD2 as D, unverified against the DNA. TRBV21-1 is described as a pseudogene. The CDR3 extends over 16 amino acids. Written as DNA, the CDR3 is TGTGCCAGCAGCAAAGGTAGGTCCACCGGGATTCTCGAGCAGTACGTC. This gives the protein CASSKGRSTGILEQYV.

The CDR3 DNA reads as TGTGCCAGCAGACTACCCGGTCTTGCGAACACCGGGGAGCTGTTTTTT. This gives the protein CASRLPGLANTGELFF. This chain uses TRBV28 with TRBJ2-2; no reliable D call. The CDR3 has 16 amino acids. From germline, CDR1 is MDHEN and CDR2 SYDVKM. V was shortened by 6 bases and J by 0 bases, with 14 bases between the two germline ends.

This clone is a singleton in its sample. The V gene is TRBV28, the J gene TRBJ2-7, with 7 bases matching TRBD1. The CDR3 length is 13 residues. V was pared by 8 bases and J by 2 bases, with 6 bases of the junction left unmatched. Germline assignment: CDR1 MDHEN and CDR2 SYDVKM. The chain's CDR3 is CASEKGQPYEQYV. CDR3 in DNA: TGTGCCAGCGAAAAGGGACAGCCCTACGAGCAGTACGTC.

As regards this clone: One junction end does not reproduce the germline sequence, and a read error may be involved. Other DNA sequences in this sample translate to the same CDR3. The CDR3 DNA reads as TGTGCCAGCAGCGACTCTCTGAACACTGAAGCTTTCTTT. This gives the protein CASSDSLNTEAFF. J is TRBJ1-1 and V is TRBV5-1; unclear D gene. Germline V gene lookup returns CDR1 SGHRS and CDR2 YFSETQ. The CDR3 length is 13 residues. The whole variable domain, filled in from reference TRBV5-1 and TRBJ1-1, reads KAGVTQTPRYLIKTRGQQVTLSCSPISGHRSVSWYQQTPGQGLQFLFEYFSETQRNKGNFPGRFSGRQFSNSRSEMNVSTLELGDSALYLCASSDSLNTEAFFGQGTRLTVV.

This chain uses TRBV6-1 with TRBJ1-5; unclear D gene. The CDR3 spans 15 residues. Germline CDR1 reads MNHNS; CDR2 reads SASEGT. The V end was cut by 1 base, the J end by 6 bases, with 13 bases between. For the CDR3, the DNA is TGTGCCAGCAGTGAAGTCTTGGCTGTAATTCAGCCCCAGCATTTT. Residues: CASSEVLAVIQPQHF.

The chain combines TRBV6-6 with TRBJ2-7; tentative D call: TRBD2 (6 bases). CDR3 length equals 14 residues. V lost 5 bases to trimming and J lost 3 bases, with 14 bases between them. Germline V gene sequence: CDR1 MNHNY, CDR2 SVGAGI (reference sequence). CDR3 bases: TGTGCCAGCAGTCTCGTATGGGGGGTCTACGAGCAGTACGTC. Translated: CASSLVWGVYEQYV.

The V gene is TRBV7-6, the J gene TRBJ1-3; D possibly corresponds to TRBD1 (5 bases). The V gene's germline CDR1 is SGHVS and CDR2 FNYEAQ. The V gene lost 2 bases and the J gene lost 4 bases, with 15 bases spanning the gap. The CDR3 sequence is 16 residues long. CDR3 sequence (DNA): TGTGCCAGCAGCTTAATGGCCTCCAGGGCCGGAAACACCATATATTTT. Translating it yields CASSLMASRAGNTIYF.

The chain recombines TRBV5-8 with TRBJ2-7; the D gene is possibly TRBD2 (6 bases). In germline, CDR1 is SGHTS, CDR2 YDEGEE. Trimming pared 4 bases from V and 7 bases from J, leaving 12 bases between. The CDR3 contains 12 residues. The CDR3 sequence is CASSPGTWEQYV. The DNA of the CDR3 is TGTGCCAGCAGCCCCGGGACTTGGGAGCAGTACGTC.

This clone turned up a few times. The chain couples TRBV10-3 to TRBJ2-6; 7 bases are a match to TRBD1. CDR1 and CDR2 (germline): ENHRY, SYGVKD. The CDR3 runs to 17 residues. With V trimmed by 6 bases and J by 2 bases, 10 bases remained unmatched. CDR3 in amino acids: CAISEGQWGPGANVLTF. In nucleotides, the CDR3 is TGTGCCATCAGCGAGGGACAGTGGGGACCTGGGGCCAACGTCCTGACTTTC.